The rows below give T cell receptor beta chains drawn from one sample of a study of OX40 agonist ivuxolimab in advanced cancers. Sequencing was performed with immunoSEQ multiplex PCR; in TCRdb, only in-frame clones are kept and a portion is missing. The top ten clones hold approximately 19% of a sample with roughly 33,000 clones, nearly 75% of them seen once. Sequences were derived from CD4+ or CD8+ T cells sorted from blood, sampled in a trial of the OX40 agonist ivuxolimab. All receptors derive from an adult with an advanced solid tumor such as melanoma, head and neck, liver or kidney cancer. CDR3s include the opening cysteine and the closing phenylalanine or tryptophan. A D gene is named only where the DNA matches it firmly. Where a row states a size, it is once, few, many or the class of an expanded clone; other rows omit it.

DNA: TGTGCCTGGTCGACAGTTGGGCTTACCCAAGACTTT
CDR3: CAWSTVGLTQDF
size: medium-sized
D: .
J: TRBJ1-1
V: TRBV30

DNA: TGTGCCAGCAGCACCCGTCGACTAGCGGGGGACCAAGAGACCCAGTACTTC
CDR3: CASSTRRLAGDQETQYF
size: .
D: TRBD2
J: TRBJ2-5
V: TRBV7-9

DNA: TGTGCCAGCAGCTCAAACATCGGTTCTAACTATGGCTACACCTTC
CDR3: CASSSNIGSNYGYTF
size: .
D: .
J: TRBJ1-2
V: TRBV5-4

DNA: TGTGCCAGTAGTTCGCCCCGGGACAGAATGAACACTGAAGCTTTCTTT
CDR3: CASSSPRDRMNTEAFF
size: .
D: TRBD1
J: TRBJ1-1
V: TRBV19

DNA: TGTGCCAGCAGCTTGGGGGGAACTGGAAACACCATATATTTT
CDR3: CASSLGGTGNTIYF
size: once
D: .
J: TRBJ1-3
V: TRBV5-4

DNA: TGTGCCAGCAGCTTGGAGGCCTCTCCCAATCAGCCCCAGCATTTT
CDR3: CASSLEASPNQPQHF
size: many
D: .
J: TRBJ1-5
V: TRBV5-8

DNA: TGTGCCTGGAGTGTACTGGGACAGCACACTCGCTACACCTTC
CDR3: CAWSVLGQHTRYTF
size: .
D: TRBD1
J: TRBJ1-2
V: TRBV30

DNA: TGTGCCAGCAGTCCCGGCAGGGAGTTAAATAATTCACCCCTCCACTTT
CDR3: CASSPGRELNNSPLHF
size: .
D: .
J: TRBJ1-6
V: TRBV6-6

DNA: TGTGCCAGCAGCGAGGGACACGCCAACACTGAAGCTTTCTTT
CDR3: CASSEGHANTEAFF
size: .
D: .
J: TRBJ1-1
V: TRBV7-6

DNA: TGTGCCAGCAGCTTCCCAGGAGGATCACCCCTCCACTTT
CDR3: CASSFPGGSPLHF
size: .
D: .
J: TRBJ1-6
V: TRBV7-9

DNA: TGTGCCAGCAGCTTAGTCGGGGCAGTCAGCGGCTACACCTTC
CDR3: CASSLVGAVSGYTF
size: .
D: .
J: TRBJ1-2
V: TRBV7-9

DNA: TGTGCCAGCTCCGGGGTTGTTAAAACCTATAATTCACCCCTCCACTTT
CDR3: CASSGVVKTYNSPLHF
size: .
D: .
J: TRBJ1-6
V: TRBV4-2

DNA: TGTGCCAGCAGTCAGACCAGGGAGACCCAGTACTTC
CDR3: CASSQTRETQYF
size: .
D: .
J: TRBJ2-5
V: TRBV27

DNA: TGTGCCAGCTCACGACTTGGACAGGTGGTAAATTCACCCCTCCACTTT
CDR3: CASSRLGQVVNSPLHF
size: few
D: TRBD1
J: TRBJ1-6
V: TRBV18

DNA: TGCGCCAGCAGCTTGGGACAGGGGTTTAATGAAAAACTGTTTTTT
CDR3: CASSLGQGFNEKLFF
size: .
D: TRBD1
J: TRBJ1-4
V: TRBV5-1

DNA: TGTGCCAGCAGCTCCCAAGCGAAGCGAATCTATGGCTACACCTTC
CDR3: CASSSQAKRIYGYTF
size: .
D: .
J: TRBJ1-2
V: TRBV6-1